The 27 T cell receptor beta chains below all came from one sample that was sequenced in a study of blood T cell repertoires in COVID-19. Generated by immunoSEQ multiplex PCR, the TCRdb table keeps only in-frame clones and is missing some. The sample lists some 350,000 clones, around 87% seen once, with approximately 5.3% in the top ten. Source material: PBMCs or T cells enriched from blood (not recorded which). These receptors were collected from a young woman who had recovered from COVID-19.

This rearrangement joins TRBV28 to TRBJ1-6; 9 bases line up with TRBD1. The CDR3 totals 15 residues. Germline V gene lookup returns CDR1 MDHEN and CDR2 SYDVKM. V trimming: 7 bases; J trimming: 5 bases; junction bases outside the gene matches: 6. CDR3 protein: CASTIRDRDNSPLHF. CDR3 nucleotide sequence: TGTGCCAGCACTATCCGGGACAGGGATAATTCACCCCTCCACTTT.

CDR3 nucleotides: TGCGCCAGCAGCTTGTATGGATGGCAGGAATATAATTCACCCCTCCACTTT. Encoded protein: CASSLYGWQEYNSPLHF. This rearrangement joins TRBV5-1 to TRBJ1-6; no definite D call. Germline CDR1 reads SGHRS; CDR2 reads YFSETQ. Trimming pared 1 base from V and 4 bases from J, leaving 15 bases between. This CDR3 spans 17 amino acids.

The chain uses TRBV19 and TRBJ1-1; 7 positions agree with TRBD1. Germline V gives CDR1 LNHDA, CDR2 SQIVND (reference sequence). The V and J ends lost 7 bases and 7 bases, in that order; junction bases with no gene match: 15. This CDR3 is 15 amino acids long. The CDR3: CASTLGGEGAFEAFF. The CDR3 DNA sequence: TGTGCCAGTACCCTGGGTGGAGAGGGGGCGTTTGAAGCTTTCTTT.

V is TRBV19 and J is TRBJ2-3; the match to TRBD2 covers 9 bases. Per germline, CDR1 LNHDA and CDR2 SQIVND (reference sequence). V lost 5 bases to trimming and J lost 6 bases; unmatched junction nucleotides: 12. The CDR3 covers 16 residues. CDR3 amino acids: CASSPGLAGPGDTQYF. In DNA, the CDR3 is TGTGCCAGTAGTCCGGGCCTAGCGGGGCCGGGGGATACGCAGTATTTT.

The chain joins TRBV27 to TRBJ1-1; TRBD1 matches at 8 bases. CDR3 length equals 14 residues. V trimming: 6 bases; J trimming: 3 bases; junction bases outside the gene matches: 6. Germline-derived CDR1 and CDR2 are MNHEY and SMNVEV (reference sequence). Written as DNA, the CDR3 is TGTGCCAGCAGCCTTGACAGGGGCTACACTGAAGCTTTCTTT. This encodes CASSLDRGYTEAFF.

The chain is built from TRBV5-1 and TRBJ1-1, with 12 bases identical to TRBD1. The CDR3 consists of 16 residues. With 0 bases clipped from V and 5 bases from J, the junction kept 5 bases outside the gene matches. CDR1 and CDR2 from the germline V gene are SGHRS and YFSETQ. CDR3: CASSLALGQGATEAFF. The DNA for the CDR3 is TGCGCCAGCAGCTTGGCCTTGGGACAGGGGGCGACTGAAGCTTTCTTT. Based on the CDR3 plus reference TRBV5-1 and TRBJ1-1, the full variable domain is KAGVTQTPRYLIKTRGQQVTLSCSPISGHRSVSWYQQTPGQGLQFLFEYFSETQRNKGNFPGRFSGRQFSNSRSEMNVSTLELGDSALYLCASSLALGQGATEAFFGQGTRLTVV.

The chain is built from TRBV28 and TRBJ2-7, with D tentatively TRBD1 (6 bases). CDR1 is MDHEN and CDR2 is SYDVKM in the germline V gene. This CDR3 has 12 amino acids. V lost 7 bases and J 9 bases, leaving 16 bases between the germline ends. CDR3 DNA sequence: TGTGCCAGCACCCCACCTGGACAGCGGCAGTACTTC. It yields the protein CASTPPGQRQYF.

This chain connects TRBV5-1 to TRBJ1-1, with a tentative D call TRBD1 (5 bases). The CDR3 has 15 residues. With 4 bases removed from V and 5 bases from J, the gap between germline ends came to 18 bases. The germline gives CDR1 SGHRS, CDR2 YFSETQ. This chain's CDR3 is CASSNGLVGATEAFF. The CDR3 nucleotides are TGCGCCAGCAGCAATGGGTTGGTAGGGGCGACTGAAGCTTTCTTT.

The chain joins TRBV11-2 to TRBJ2-7; weak D call: TRBD1 (6 bases). The CDR3 has 15 residues. Germline CDR1 is SGHAT and CDR2 is FQNNGV. V lost 1 base to trimming and J lost 0 bases, with 10 bases between them. The CDR3 protein is CASSLAPDSSYEQYF. In DNA form, the CDR3 reads TGTGCCAGCAGCTTAGCTCCGGACAGCTCCTACGAGCAGTACTTC. The full variable domain, with the rest looked up from reference TRBV11-2 and TRBJ2-7, is EAGVAQSPRYKIIEKRQSVAFWCNPISGHATLYWYQQILGQGPKLLIQFQNNGVVDDSQLPKDRFSAERLKGVDSTLKIQPAKLEDSAVYLCASSLAPDSSYEQYFGPGTRLTVT.

CDR3: CASSPQGLNTEAFF. The CDR3 DNA sequence: TGTGCCAGCAGTCCCCAGGGATTGAACACTGAAGCTTTCTTT. V gene TRBV27 combines with J gene TRBJ1-1; D might be TRBD1 (5 bases). V was shortened by 5 bases and J by 0 bases, with 10 bases between the two germline ends. The CDR3 loop spans 14 amino acids. Germline assignment: CDR1 MNHEY and CDR2 SMNVEV (reference sequence).

As concerns this clone: At the DNA level, this CDR3 is encoded by other sequences in the same sample as well. The chain combines TRBV11-2 with TRBJ1-1; a weak D match, TRBD1 (6 bases). V was trimmed by 0 bases and J by 5 bases, leaving 7 bases between them. This CDR3 comprises 13 residues. The germline gives CDR1 SGHAT, CDR2 FQNNGV. CDR3 coding DNA: TGTGCCAGCAGCTTAGAGAGGGGGACTGAAGCTTTCTTT. Protein: CASSLERGTEAFF.

CDR3 coding DNA: TGTGCCAGTAGTATGCGGCGGGGAGCCTACGAGCAGTACTTC. Its translation: CASSMRRGAYEQYF. J is TRBJ2-7 and V is TRBV19, with a weak D call TRBD2 (6 bases). V gave up 3 bases and J gave up 2 bases, with 11 bases separating them. This CDR3 is 14 amino acids long. Looked up from germline, CDR1 is LNHDA and CDR2 is SQIVND (reference sequence).

In its sample, this clone was seen once. The rearrangement uses TRBV6-1 and TRBJ1-5; 10 nucleotides align to TRBD1. After removal of 3 bases from V and 0 bases from J, the junction contained 11 bases not matched to a gene. The CDR3 runs to 19 residues. Germline V CDR1 and CDR2: MNHNS, SASEGT. CDR3 loop: CASSDWDRGLGYSNQPQHF. For the CDR3, the DNA is TGTGCCAGCAGTGATTGGGACAGGGGACTCGGGTATAGCAATCAGCCCCAGCATTTT.

The chain combines TRBV5-8 with TRBJ2-4; D unresolved. The ends were cut back, 2 bases at V and 8 bases at J, with 8 bases in the middle. Germline values: CDR1 SGHTS, CDR2 YDEGEE. The CDR3 spans 12 residues. The CDR3 DNA reads TGTGCCAGCAGCTTACGAGGAGACATTCAGTACTTC. Translating gives CASSLRGDIQYF.

V usage is TRBV12-3 or TRBV12-4 and J usage is TRBJ1-4; D is possibly TRBD1 (6 bases). The CDR3 is 11 residues long. V was pared by 6 bases and J by 8 bases, with 7 bases between. The CDR3 spells CASRGAEKLFF. CDR3 DNA sequence: TGTGCCAGCAGGGGGGCGGAAAAACTGTTTTTT.

V usage is TRBV7-2 and J usage is TRBJ1-2, with 8 nucleotides matching TRBD1. There are 16 residues in the CDR3. V was clipped by 0 bases and J by 8 bases; unmatched bases: 11. From germline, CDR1 is SGHTA and CDR2 FQGNSA. The CDR3 coding sequence is TGTGCCAGCAGCTTAGCGCTTGGCGACAGGGGTCACGGCTACACCTTC. It codes for CASSLALGDRGHGYTF.

The CDR3 loop reads CATTTGQRMSGNTIYF. CDR3 nucleotide sequence: TGTGCCACCACGACTGGACAAAGAATGTCTGGAAACACCATATATTTT. This chain connects TRBV7-9 to TRBJ1-3; possible D gene TRBD1, 5 bases. Trimming removed 10 bases at V and 1 base at J, with 20 bases between. The CDR3 runs to 16 residues. CDR1 and CDR2 from the germline V gene are SEHNR and FQNEAQ (reference sequence).

The chain employs TRBV28 and TRBJ1-5, with 8 bases lining up with TRBD1. CDR1 and CDR2 from the germline V gene are MDHEN and SYDVKM. Germline trimming cut 7 bases from V and 2 bases from J; bases unmatched to any gene: 7. This CDR3 region has 15 residues. CDR3 DNA sequence: TGTGCCAGCAATTGGACAGGGAGACGCAATCAGCCCCAGCATTTT. It is translated as CASNWTGRRNQPQHF. Full variable domain (outside the CDR3, taken from reference TRBV28 and TRBJ1-5): DVKVTQSSRYLVKRTGEKVFLECVQDMDHENMFWYRQDPGLGLRLIYFSYDVKMKEKGDIPEGYSVSREKKERFSLILESASTNQTSMYLCASNWTGRRNQPQHFGDGTRLSIL.

This clone has only a few counts. CDR3 DNA: TGTGCCACCCTCCGGGACAGACTTGTTCATTCACCCCTCCACTTT. Translation: CATLRDRLVHSPLHF. The rearrangement links TRBV2 to TRBJ1-6; 7 nucleotides align to TRBD1. This CDR3 has 15 amino acids. Germline trimming cut 10 bases from V and 8 bases from J; bases unmatched to any gene: 14. CDR1 is SNHLY and CDR2 is FYNNEI in the germline V gene.

CDR3: CASSTRGATNTGELFF. The CDR3 DNA sequence: TGTGCCAGCAGCACCCGTGGAGCCACGAACACCGGGGAGCTGTTTTTT. The genes are TRBV5-5 and TRBJ2-2, with D hard to call. Germline CDR1 SGHKS, CDR2 YYEKEE (reference sequence). The V end was cut by 4 bases, the J end by 0 bases, with 13 bases between. CDR3 length: 16 residues.

This rearrangement joins TRBV2 to TRBJ1-2; 12 nucleotides align to TRBD1. There are 16 residues in the CDR3. Unmatched junction bases numbered 13, after V lost 6 bases and J lost 8 bases. Germline V CDR1 and CDR2: SNHLY, FYNNEI. In DNA, the CDR3 is TGTGCCAGCAGGGAATCACCGGGACAGGGGGCGCAGGGCTACACCTTC. Its translation is CASRESPGQGAQGYTF.

The chain couples TRBV5-4 to TRBJ2-1, with 12 bases fitting TRBD1. CDR1 is SGHNT, CDR2 YYREEE, per germline (reference sequence). This CDR3 region has 14 residues. Losses at the gene ends were 7 bases for V and 8 bases for J; bases not matched to a gene: 7. The CDR3, as DNA: TGTGCCAGCCTCCGGGACAGGGGGCAGGATGAGCAGTTCTTC. Translating it yields CASLRDRGQDEQFF.

This clone was recorded a few times. The same CDR3 arises from other DNA sequences in this sample as well. The chain has TRBV18 and TRBJ1-1, with no clear D. There are 13 residues in the CDR3. Germline assignment: CDR1 KGHSH and CDR2 LQKENI. Trimming cost V 3 bases and J 1 base, with 6 bases left between them. For the CDR3, the DNA is TGTGCCAGCTCACCGTACGGGAACACTGAAGCTTTCTTT. The encoded protein is CASSPYGNTEAFF.

The gene calls are TRBV12-3 or TRBV12-4 and TRBJ2-5; tentatively, D is TRBD2 (6 bases). Trimming took 8 bases from V and 2 from J, leaving 12 bases between them. The CDR3 has 13 residues. CDR3 coding DNA: TGTGCCAGCGGGACTTCCTTTCAAGAGACCCAGTACTTC. Its protein product is CASGTSFQETQYF.

The chain employs TRBV5-1 and TRBJ1-1; D call uncertain. Trimming removed 2 bases at V and 7 bases at J, with 15 bases between. Germline V gene data show CDR1 as SGHRS and CDR2 as YFSETQ. The CDR3 spans 14 residues. The CDR3 coding sequence is TGCGCCAGCAGCTTCAGAGGAGGCGGGGTTGAAGCTTTCTTT. Translation: CASSFRGGGVEAFF.

The chain joins TRBV10-2 to TRBJ2-7, with 7 bases that match TRBD1. The CDR3 extends over 13 amino acids. V lost 5 bases and J lost 0; bases outside the gene matches: 1. Looked up from germline, CDR1 is WSHSY and CDR2 is SAAADI. The CDR3 DNA is TGCGCCAGCAGTACAGGGGTCTCCTACGAGCAGTACTTC. Translation: CASSTGVSYEQYF.

The chain is built from TRBV6-2 or TRBV6-3 and TRBJ1-1; 7 bases line up with TRBD1. The CDR3 runs 15 residues. Losses at the gene ends were 5 bases for V and 5 bases for J; bases not matched to a gene: 11. Germline V CDR1 and CDR2: MNHEY, SVGEGT. The CDR3 DNA follows: TGTGCCAGCAGTCGAACAGGGGTGGGGAGGACTGAAGCTTTCTTT. The encoded protein is CASSRTGVGRTEAFF.